Listed here are 23 T cell receptor beta chains from one sample, sequenced in a study of cytomegalovirus exposure and HLA in healthy donors. The data were produced by immunoSEQ multiplex PCR, yet TCRdb's version contains in-frame clones alone and is incomplete. The sample lists 76,000 or so clones; approximately 93% were seen once. The sample was PBMCs. The receptors originated from a woman aged 18-29 years in good health and CMV-seronegative.

The table lists this clone with a count of one. This chain links TRBV10-2 with TRBJ2-1; a weak D match, TRBD2 (7 bases). Trimming cost V 4 bases and J 7 bases, with 20 bases left between them. The V gene's germline CDR1 is WSHSY and CDR2 SAAADI. This CDR3 is built from 16 residues. The CDR3 is CASSAGGGPPLNEQFF. The CDR3 DNA sequence: TGCGCCAGCAGTGCTGGGGGGGGGCCTCCCCTAAATGAGCAGTTCTTC.

The CDR3 sequence is CASSLRQSSEQYF. CDR3 DNA sequence: TGTGCCAGCAGTTTAAGACAGTCCAGCGAGCAGTACTTC. This rearrangement joins TRBV28 to TRBJ2-7, with a possible D match to TRBD1 (5 bases). Per the germline V gene, CDR1 is MDHEN and CDR2 is SYDVKM. With 2 bases removed from V and 6 bases from J, the gap between germline ends came to 11 bases. The CDR3 totals 13 residues.

The chain employs TRBV5-4 and TRBJ1-1; no firm D call. V was pared by 2 bases and J by 2 bases, with 10 bases between. This CDR3 contains 14 residues. Per germline, CDR1 SGHNT and CDR2 YYREEE (reference sequence). The CDR3, as DNA: TGTGCCAGCAGCTTCGGAGAGATTAACACTGAAGCTTTCTTT. Its translation: CASSFGEINTEAFF. The full variable domain, with the rest looked up from reference TRBV5-4 and TRBJ1-1, is ETGVTQSPTHLIKTRGQQVTLRCSSQSGHNTVSWYQQALGQGPQFIFQYYREEENGRGNFPPRFSGLQFPNYSSELNVNALELDDSALYLCASSFGEINTEAFFGQGTRLTVV.

This clone was seen a handful of times. The identical CDR3 is also encoded by other nucleotide sequences in the sample. V and J are TRBV6-5 and TRBJ2-2; D not certain. The V gene's germline CDR1 is MNHEY and CDR2 SVGAGI. The V end was cut by 0 bases, the J end by 4 bases, with 9 bases between. This CDR3 is built from 15 residues. The CDR3 reads CASSYSTRFTGELFF. The CDR3 nucleotides read TGTGCCAGCAGTTACTCGACCAGGTTCACCGGGGAGCTGTTTTTT.

The chain uses TRBV7-9 and TRBJ2-7; the D gene is possibly TRBD1 (5 bases). V lost 5 bases and J lost 2, with 7 bases in between. In germline, CDR1 is SEHNR, CDR2 FQNEAQ (reference sequence). This CDR3 has 12 amino acids. CDR3 nucleotides: TGTGCCAGCAGCCCGACAGCCTACGAGCAGTACTTC. The encoded protein is CASSPTAYEQYF. Looking up the rest from reference TRBV7-9 and TRBJ2-7 gives the full variable domain: DTGVSQNPRHKITKRGQNVTFRCDPISEHNRLYWYRQTLGQGPEFLTYFQNEAQLEKSRLLSDRFSAERPKGSFSTLEIQRTEQGDSAMYLCASSPTAYEQYFGPGTRLTVT.

The chain couples TRBV18 to TRBJ2-7; TRBD1 aligns across 10 bases. J was trimmed by 2 bases and V by 4 bases; bases with no gene match: 20. The V gene's germline CDR1 is KGHSH and CDR2 LQKENI. This CDR3 spans 20 amino acids. The CDR3, as DNA: TGTGCCAGCTCACTATTTTTTAGTGGAGCCGGGACAGGGGAAACCTACGAGCAGTACTTC. Residues: CASSLFFSGAGTGETYEQYF.

V is TRBV6-5 and J is TRBJ1-5; 8 positions agree with TRBD1. V lost 4 bases, J lost 5 bases, and 4 bases stayed unmatched. There are 14 residues in the CDR3. CDR1 and CDR2 from the germline V gene are MNHEY and SVGAGI. The CDR3, as DNA: TGTGCCAGCAGTTGGGGGACAGGTGATCAGCCCCAGCATTTT. Translation gives CASSWGTGDQPQHF.

This chain uses TRBV7-2 with TRBJ2-3, with 10 positions matching TRBD2. Trimming at V came to 5 bases and at J to 5 bases, leaving 10 bases not matched to a gene. The CDR3 length is 16 residues. Germline V gene sequence: CDR1 SGHTA, CDR2 FQGNSA. For the CDR3, the DNA is TGTGCCAGCAGCCAGGATAGCGGGAGGAGGCTAGATACGCAGTATTTT. It is translated as CASSQDSGRRLDTQYF.

The chain couples TRBV6-6 to TRBJ2-7; D may be TRBD1 (5 bases). The CDR3 spans 13 residues. V was shortened by 10 bases and J by 5 bases, with 18 bases between the two germline ends. Germline CDR1 MNHNY, CDR2 SVGAGI (reference sequence). The chain's CDR3 is CATLSPQGHEQYF. The CDR3 bases are TGTGCCACTTTGTCCCCCCAGGGCCACGAGCAGTACTTC.

The rearrangement uses TRBV9 and TRBJ2-3; 7 nucleotides match TRBD1. The V gene's germline CDR1 is SGDLS and CDR2 YYNGEE. The CDR3 totals 16 residues. V shed 0 bases, J shed 5 bases, and the junction held 9 bases outside the gene matches. CDR3 DNA: TGTGCCAGCAGCGTAGATCAGGGGGTAACAGTAGATACGCAGTATTTT. This codes for CASSVDQGVTVDTQYF. The full variable domain, completed using reference TRBV9 and TRBJ2-3, is DSGVTQTPKHLITATGQRVTLRCSPRSGDLSVYWYQQSLDQGLQFLIQYYNGEERAKGNILERFSAQQFPDLHSELNLSSLELGDSALYFCASSVDQGVTVDTQYFGPGTRLTVL.

This clone was seen once. This chain connects TRBV14 to TRBJ1-2, with 7 positions matching TRBD1. After removal of 4 bases from V and 5 bases from J, the junction contained 4 bases not matched to a gene. Germline loops: CDR1 SGHDN, CDR2 FVKESK. The CDR3 covers 13 residues. The DNA of the CDR3 is TGTGCCAGCAGCCCCGGACAGGCATATGGCTACACCTTC. Encoded protein: CASSPGQAYGYTF.

This chain uses TRBV19 with TRBJ2-1, with 7 bases lining up with TRBD1. The CDR3 loop spans 15 amino acids. Germline lookup yields CDR1 LNHDA and CDR2 SQIVND (reference sequence). Trimming removed 7 bases from V and 6 bases from J; junction bases left unmatched: 12. The CDR3 sequence: CASTTTPGQSNEQFF. The CDR3 DNA reads TGTGCCAGTACCACAACTCCGGGACAGTCCAATGAGCAGTTCTTC.

The V gene is TRBV4-1, the J gene TRBJ2-5; 8 nucleotides align to TRBD2. CDR3 size: 18 residues. V gave up 1 base and J gave up 7 bases; unmatched junction bases: 17. The germline CDR1 and CDR2 sequences are MGHRA and YSYEKL. The CDR3 bases are TGCGCCAGCAGCCAAGTACAGGCGGGGGGTTCTTTTAGTCGGACCCAGTACTTC. Amino acids: CASSQVQAGGSFSRTQYF.

This chain uses TRBV5-1 with TRBJ1-2; a possible D gene is TRBD1 (5 bases). V was clipped by 1 base and J by 4 bases, with 14 bases between them. Germline V CDR1 and CDR2: SGHRS, YFSETQ. The CDR3 is made up of 15 amino acids. For the CDR3, the DNA is TGCGCCAGCAGCTTGACGGCGACAGAAGCCTATGGCTACACCTTC. Its translation: CASSLTATEAYGYTF.

The CDR3 here is CASSLRTGGMMNTEAFF. The CDR3 bases are TGCGCCAGCAGCCTCCGGACAGGGGGGATGATGAACACTGAAGCTTTCTTT. The rearrangement joins TRBV4-1 to TRBJ1-1; 10 nucleotides agree with TRBD1. The CDR3 extends over 17 amino acids. Germline V gene lookup returns CDR1 MGHRA and CDR2 YSYEKL. V trimming: 4 bases; J trimming: 0 bases; junction bases outside the gene matches: 8.

The rearrangement joins TRBV27 to TRBJ2-1, with 11 bases matching TRBD1. The ends lost 4 bases at V and 6 bases at J; junction bases unmatched: 14. There are 18 residues in the CDR3. Germline V gene lookup returns CDR1 MNHEY and CDR2 SMNVEV (reference sequence). The CDR3, as DNA: TGTGCCAGCAGTTCCCTGGATCCTCGGGACAGGGGGTTCAATGAGCAGTTCTTC. This sequence encodes CASSSLDPRDRGFNEQFF.

The chain has TRBV5-1 and TRBJ2-1; 13 nucleotides align to TRBD2. There are 19 residues in the CDR3. The ends lost 3 bases at V and 0 bases at J; junction bases unmatched: 9. CDR1 and CDR2 from the germline V gene are SGHRS and YFSETQ. For the CDR3, the DNA is TGCGCCAGCAGCTATCGGGGACTAGCGGGACTATTCTCCTACAATGAGCAGTTCTTC. This encodes CASSYRGLAGLFSYNEQFF. Looking up the rest from reference TRBV5-1 and TRBJ2-1 gives the full variable domain: KAGVTQTPRYLIKTRGQQVTLSCSPISGHRSVSWYQQTPGQGLQFLFEYFSETQRNKGNFPGRFSGRQFSNSRSEMNVSTLELGDSALYLCASSYRGLAGLFSYNEQFFGPGTRLTVL.

Here the CDR3 reads CASSRQGKNTDTQYF. The CDR3 DNA sequence: TGTGCCAGCAGTAGACAGGGAAAAAACACAGATACGCAGTATTTT. The chain couples TRBV6-6 to TRBJ2-3, with 7 bases aligning to TRBD1. Germline CDR1 MNHNY, CDR2 SVGAGI (reference sequence). The length of the CDR3 is 15 residues. V shed 5 bases and J 2 bases; nucleotides not matched to a gene: 7.

This clone occurred once. The J gene is TRBJ1-2, the V gene TRBV19; tentatively, D is TRBD1 (6 bases). The CDR3 contains 15 residues. Germline V gives CDR1 LNHDA, CDR2 SQIVND (reference sequence). V was clipped by 3 bases and J by 4 bases, with 15 bases between them. CDR3 sequence: CASSMGPGASYGYTF. The CDR3 region has the DNA TGTGCCAGTAGTATGGGGCCAGGGGCGTCCTATGGCTACACCTTC.

This chain joins TRBV6-5 and TRBJ2-3, with D possibly being TRBD1 (5 bases). Between the trimmed V and J ends, which lost 6 bases and 0 bases, there was a span of 13 bases. Germline CDR1 and CDR2: MNHEY and SVGAGI. This CDR3 region has 15 residues. The CDR3 region has the DNA TGTGCCAGCAGGCCGACAGCCCACAGCACAGATACGCAGTATTTT. The encoded protein is CASRPTAHSTDTQYF.

The gene calls are TRBV4-1 and TRBJ2-2; a weak D match, TRBD2 (6 bases). The CDR3 consists of 12 residues. The V end lost 8 bases, the J end lost 9 bases, and 13 bases lay between the germline ends. CDR1 and CDR2 from the germline V gene are MGHRA and YSYEKL. The DNA for the CDR3 is TGCGCCAGCCGCGGGACTGCCCGGGAGCTGTTTTTT. Protein: CASRGTARELFF.

Here the CDR3 reads CASSGGLAGSTGELFF. The CDR3 coding sequence is TGTGCCAGCAGTGGAGGACTAGCGGGAAGCACCGGGGAGCTGTTTTTT. This rearrangement joins TRBV28 to TRBJ2-2; TRBD2 matches 12 bases. The CDR3 covers 16 residues. Germline CDR1 and CDR2: MDHEN and SYDVKM. V shed 5 bases and J 4 bases; nucleotides not matched to a gene: 5.

This chain links TRBV5-4 with TRBJ1-1; a weak D match, TRBD1 (5 bases). The CDR3 is 15 residues long. V gave up 2 bases and J gave up 1 base, with 12 bases separating them. Germline V CDR1 and CDR2: SGHNT, YYREEE (reference sequence). DNA for the CDR3: TGTGCCAGCAGCTTCTACTGGACACCGAACACTGAAGCTTTCTTT. This sequence encodes CASSFYWTPNTEAFF.